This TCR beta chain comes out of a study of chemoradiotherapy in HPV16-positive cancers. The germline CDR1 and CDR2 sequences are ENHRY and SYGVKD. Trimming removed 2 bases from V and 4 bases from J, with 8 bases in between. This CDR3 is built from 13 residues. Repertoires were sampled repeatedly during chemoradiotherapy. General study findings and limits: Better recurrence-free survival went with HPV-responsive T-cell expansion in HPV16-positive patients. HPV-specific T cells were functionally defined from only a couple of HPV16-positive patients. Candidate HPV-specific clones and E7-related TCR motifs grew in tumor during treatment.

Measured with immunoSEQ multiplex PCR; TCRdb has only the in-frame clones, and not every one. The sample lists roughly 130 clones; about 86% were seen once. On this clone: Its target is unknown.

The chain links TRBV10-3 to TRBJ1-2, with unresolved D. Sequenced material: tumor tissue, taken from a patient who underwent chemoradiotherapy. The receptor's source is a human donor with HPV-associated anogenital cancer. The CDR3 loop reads CAISEPLIYGYTF. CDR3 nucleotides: TGTGCCATCAGTGAGCCACTAATCTATGGCTACACCTTC.